The 15 T cell receptor beta chains presented below share a single source sample, sequenced in a study of blood T cell repertoires in COVID-19 (dated by TCRdb to 2018 to 2021). The library was generated by the immunoSEQ multiplex PCR assay. The clones in this table, taken by TCRdb from immuneACCESS, are in-frame only. Not every clone is retained; where verified, under half of the shortfall comes from an unresolved V gene, and the cause of the rest is unknown. This sample is represented by more than 120,000 clones; more than 80% of them were singletons. The ten largest clones capture roughly 4.4% of the sample. The sequencing input was peripheral blood. The receptors here all came from a human donor in a cohort sampled during active COVID-19.

This clone was detected only once. The gene calls are TRBV4-1 and TRBJ1-1, with 7 bases lining up with TRBD1. Germline V gene sequence: CDR1 MGHRA, CDR2 YSYEKL. With 1 base clipped from V and 5 bases from J, the junction kept 10 bases outside the gene matches. The CDR3 runs to 16 residues. This CDR3 is CASSQVEGARGTEAFF. In nucleotides, the CDR3 is TGCGCCAGCAGCCAAGTAGAGGGGGCCCGAGGGACTGAAGCTTTCTTT.

This chain joins TRBV6-6 and TRBJ2-3, with D maybe TRBD1 (6 bases). Germline V gives CDR1 MNHNY, CDR2 SVGAGI (reference sequence). The V and J ends lost 8 bases and 2 bases respectively, with 14 bases between them. The CDR3 contains 14 residues. For the CDR3, the DNA is TGTGCCAGCGGCACCAGGGGTAACACAGATACGCAGTATTTT. The encoded protein is CASGTRGNTDTQYF.

V gene TRBV6-5 combines with J gene TRBJ2-7; 9 bases are shared with TRBD1. From germline, CDR1 is MNHEY and CDR2 SVGAGI. The CDR3 sequence is 15 residues long. The J segment lost 0 bases and the V segment lost 5 bases, leaving 5 bases of the junction unmatched. The CDR3 nucleotides are TGTGCCAGCAGTCGGGACAGGGCCAGCTCCTACGAGCAGTACGTC. It yields the protein CASSRDRASSYEQYV.

J is TRBJ1-1 and V is TRBV29-1; D unclear. V was trimmed by 3 bases and J by 4 bases, leaving 18 bases between them. Per the germline V gene, CDR1 is SQVTM and CDR2 is ANQGSEA. CDR3 size: 15 residues. CDR3 residues: CSVDQRPQRGTEAFF. CDR3 in DNA: TGCAGCGTTGACCAGAGGCCCCAGCGTGGCACTGAAGCTTTCTTT.

The chain has TRBV7-3 and TRBJ2-1, with 10 bases aligning to TRBD2. The J segment lost 12 bases and the V segment lost 2 bases, leaving 16 bases of the junction unmatched. Germline V gene data show CDR1 as SGHTA and CDR2 as FQGTGA. The CDR3 runs to 17 residues. Here the CDR3 reads CASSLGTIAGGRSRQFF. In nucleotides, the CDR3 is TGTGCCAGCAGCTTAGGGACTATAGCGGGGGGACGCAGTAGGCAGTTCTTC.

This CDR3 reads CASSTGQGQETQYF. The CDR3 DNA reads as TGTGCCAGCAGTACAGGACAGGGACAAGAGACCCAGTACTTC. The gene calls are TRBV27 and TRBJ2-5; TRBD1 matches at 8 bases. Germline CDR1 reads MNHEY; CDR2 reads SMNVEV (reference sequence). CDR3 size: 14 residues. V lost 5 bases to trimming and J lost 2 bases; unmatched junction nucleotides: 4.

The chain recombines TRBV6-1 with TRBJ2-7; 8 bases align to TRBD2. After removal of 1 base from V and 1 base from J, the junction contained 6 bases not matched to a gene. Per the germline V gene, CDR1 is MNHNS and CDR2 is SASEGT. The length of the CDR3 is 16 residues. CDR3 sequence: CASSEGISGNSYEQYV. CDR3 DNA sequence: TGTGCCAGCAGTGAAGGAATTAGCGGGAATTCCTACGAGCAGTACGTC.

The chain has TRBV4-2 and TRBJ1-2; TRBD1 matches 7 bases. The CDR3 consists of 16 residues. CDR1 and CDR2 from the germline V gene are LGHNA and YNFKEQ. V was clipped by 0 bases and J by 0 bases; unmatched bases: 4. The CDR3 protein is CASSQDPGTANYGYTF. The CDR3 DNA reads as TGTGCCAGCAGCCAAGACCCCGGGACAGCTAACTATGGCTACACCTTC.

The chain uses TRBV3-1 (or the pseudogene TRBV3-2) and TRBJ2-7; no clear D gene. The CDR3 has 14 amino acids. Trimming left V 4 bases short and J 2 bases short, with 12 bases between. Germline lookup yields CDR1 LGHDT and CDR2 YNNKEL (reference sequence). DNA of the CDR3: TGTGCCAGCAGCCCCTCCGGGTTTACCTACGAGCAGTACTTC. Translation: CASSPSGFTYEQYF.

V is TRBV24-1 and J is TRBJ2-5; maybe TRBD2 (6 bases). V lost 4 bases and J lost 5, with 16 bases in between. The CDR3 is made up of 15 amino acids. CDR1 and CDR2 (germline): KGHDR, SFDVKD. Here the CDR3 DNA reads TGTGCCACCAGTGACCGAAACCTGGGGAGGGAGACCCAGTACTTC. Amino acid sequence: CATSDRNLGRETQYF.

This clone was recorded once. This same CDR3 is encoded by further DNA sequences in the sample. CDR3 nucleotides: TGTGCCAGCAGTTTAACAGGGAACTATGGCTACACCTTC. It yields the protein CASSLTGNYGYTF. The rearrangement uses TRBV28 and TRBJ1-2, with a weak D call TRBD1 (6 bases). V lost 2 bases to trimming and J lost 2 bases, with 6 bases between them. This CDR3 has 13 residues. Germline CDR1 is MDHEN and CDR2 is SYDVKM.

The rearrangement joins TRBV13 to TRBJ2-5; maybe TRBD2 (5 bases). V was clipped by 5 bases and J by 5 bases, with 15 bases between them. The length of the CDR3 is 14 residues. CDR1 PRHDT and CDR2 FYEKMQ come from the germline V gene (reference sequence). The CDR3 DNA reads TGTGCCAGCAGCACTACACGGGGATTCGAGACCCAGTACTTC. Its translation is CASSTTRGFETQYF.

The rearrangement links TRBV7-9 to TRBJ1-4; TRBD1 matches 7 bases. Germline V gives CDR1 SEHNR, CDR2 FQNEAQ (reference sequence). This CDR3 has 14 amino acids. V shed 7 bases, J shed 8 bases, and the junction held 10 bases outside the gene matches. CDR3 amino acids: CASTRIDRDEKLFF. CDR3 bases: TGTGCCAGCACTCGTATAGACAGGGACGAAAAACTGTTTTTT.

The CDR3 DNA reads TGTGCCAGCAGCTTAGCGCCAGGGGGCAAAGCTTTCTTT. This translates into CASSLAPGGKAFF. The gene calls are TRBV7-6 and TRBJ1-1; 8 nucleotides line up with TRBD1. Germline V lookup: CDR1 SGHVS, CDR2 FNYEAQ. Germline trimming cut 0 bases from V and 9 bases from J; bases unmatched to any gene: 3. The CDR3 is 13 residues long.

The V and J genes are TRBV13 and TRBJ1-1; 7 bases are a match to TRBD1. V trimming: 1 base; J trimming: 10 bases; junction bases outside the gene matches: 12. The CDR3 has 15 amino acids. CDR1 is PRHDT, CDR2 FYEKMQ, per germline (reference sequence). The CDR3 loop is CASSLVRGQGLRAFF. The CDR3 DNA reads TGTGCCAGCAGCTTAGTGAGGGGGCAGGGACTCCGAGCTTTCTTT. Using reference TRBV13 and TRBJ1-1 for the parts outside the CDR3, the full variable domain is AAGVIQSPRHLIKEKRETATLKCYPIPRHDTVYWYQQGPGQDPQFLISFYEKMQSDKGSIPDRFSAQQFSDYHSELNMSSLELGDSALYFCASSLVRGQGLRAFFGQGTRLTVV.